This is a list of T cell receptor beta chains from one sample in a study of regulatory T cells in long-lasting Graves disease. TCRdb re-called the multiplex PCR reads with MiXCR, one entry per CDR3 protein. This sample carries 400,000 to 500,000 distinct CDR3 sequences, over 14% of them seen once, and the ten largest clones take 7.8%. These data were likewise used in another study, on T cells in Graves' hyperthyroidism and ophthalmopathy.

Sequencing used peripheral blood mononuclear cells (PBMCs), obtained at new diagnosis, from a patient treated with antithyroid drugs. These receptors came from a woman between 40 and 50 years old with Graves disease. CDR3s include the opening cysteine and the closing phenylalanine or tryptophan. Fields, in order: D gene, V gene, clone size, J gene, CDR3 protein, CDR3 DNA. D genes are given only for firm matches. Clone size is not always given. Where it is, it says once, few, many or a class for expanded clones.

>TRBD2|TRBV11-3|many|TRBJ2-5
CASSSFRTSVETQYF
TGTGCCAGCAGCTCCTTCCGAACTAGCGTGGAGACCCAGTACTTC
>-|TRBV28|many|TRBJ1-4
CASSIPGTFEKLFF
TGTGCCAGCAGCATACCCGGGACGTTTGAAAAACTGTTTTTT
>-|TRBV11-2|many|TRBJ2-1
CASSFSPGYEQFF
TGTGCCAGCAGCTTCTCCCCGGGCTATGAGCAGTTCTTC
>-|TRBV2|many|TRBJ2-6
CASRLGLTLSGANVLTF
TGTGCCAGCCGGTTAGGACTAACCCTCTCTGGGGCCAACGTCCTGACTTTC
>-|TRBV2|many|TRBJ2-1
CASSNLEYNEQFF
TGTGCCAGCAGCAATCTTGAGTACAATGAGCAGTTCTTC
>TRBD1|TRBV20-1|few|TRBJ2-1
CSARDPGQGAYNEQFF
TGCAGTGCTAGAGATCCTGGGCAGGGGGCTTACAATGAGCAGTTCTTC
>-|TRBV19|few|TRBJ1-2
CASRFQQNYGYTF
TGTGCCAGTAGGTTTCAACAAAACTATGGCTACACCTTC
>TRBD2|TRBV4-1|-|TRBJ2-1
CASSQDPSGKSREQFF
TGCGCCAGCAGCCAAGATCCTAGCGGTAAGAGTCGTGAGCAGTTCTTC
>-|TRBV13|-|TRBJ2-3
CASSPSLTVVPDTQYF
TGTGCCAGCAGCCCCTCGCTGACCGTGGTCCCAGATACGCAGTATTTT
>-|TRBV30|-|TRBJ2-4
CAWSVYVAKNIQYF
TGTGCCTGGAGTGTATATGTAGCCAAAAACATTCAGTACTTC
>TRBD2|TRBV3-1|-|TRBJ2-7
CASSQVRSSGNPYEQYF
TGTGCCAGCAGCCAGGTGCGGAGTAGCGGGAATCCCTACGAGCAGTACTTC
>-|TRBV7-9|-|TRBJ2-7
CASSLAHRGLTNSYEQYF
TGTGCCAGCAGCTTAGCCCACCGCGGACTAACCAACTCCTACGAGCAGTACTTC
>-|TRBV15|many|TRBJ2-7
CATSRDQGSYEQYF
TGTGCCACCAGCAGAGATCAGGGTAGCTACGAGCAGTACTTC
>-|TRBV28|many|TRBJ1-5
CASSFAGGGGQPQHF
TGTGCCAGCAGTTTCGCGGGAGGTGGGGGACAGCCCCAGCATTTT
>-|TRBV19|many|TRBJ2-7
CASSIGGDSYEQYF
TGTGCCAGTAGTATAGGGGGCGATTCCTACGAGCAGTACTTC
>-|TRBV15|many|TRBJ2-2
CATSRGSGGRNTGELFF
TGTGCCACCAGCAGAGGATCCGGGGGCAGGAACACCGGGGAGCTGTTTTTT
>-|TRBV29-1|few|TRBJ2-2
CSVDKGNTGELFF
TGCAGCGTTGATAAAGGGAACACCGGGGAGCTGTTTTTT
>-|TRBV3-1|-|TRBJ2-3
CASSQGRSGLTDTQYF
TGTGCCAGCAGCCAAGGGAGGAGCGGACTCACAGATACGCAGTATTTT
>-|TRBV5-4|-|TRBJ2-1
CASSWGAGTRQGEQFF
TGTGCCAGCAGCTGGGGGGCCGGGACTAGACAGGGTGAGCAGTTCTTC
>TRBD2|TRBV28|many|TRBJ2-7
CASSFSLAGLSYEQYF
TGTGCCAGCAGTTTCTCACTAGCGGGCCTCTCCTACGAGCAGTACTTC
>-|TRBV30|many|TRBJ2-5
CACQGRGGETQYF
TGTGCCTGCCAGGGGAGGGGAGGCGAGACCCAGTACTTC
>TRBD1|TRBV3-1|-|TRBJ1-1
CASVPTGEGTEAFF
TGTGCCAGCGTGCCGACAGGGGAGGGAACTGAAGCTTTCTTT
>-|TRBV7-9|-|TRBJ1-2
CASSFKGNNYGYTF
TGTGCCAGCAGCTTTAAGGGGAACAACTATGGCTACACCTTC
>-|TRBV19|many|TRBJ2-1
CASSNRKDTYNEQFF
TGTGCCAGTAGTAATCGGAAGGATACGTACAATGAGCAGTTCTTC
>-|TRBV12-3/TRBV12-4|many|TRBJ2-7
CASSLRRNTYEQYF
TGTGCCAGCAGTTTGCGGCGGAATACCTACGAGCAGTACTTC
>TRBD2|TRBV19|few|TRBJ2-4
CASSNLRLAGGAKNIQYF
TGTGCCAGTAGTAACCTTCGACTAGCGGGAGGAGCCAAAAACATTCAGTACTTC
>-|TRBV2|-|TRBJ2-7
CASSPFYEQYF
TGTGCCAGCAGTCCTTTCTACGAGCAGTACTTC
>-|TRBV4-1|few|TRBJ1-6
CASSQGGLGSPLHF
TGCGCCAGCAGCCAAGGTGGTTTGGGTTCACCCCTCCACTTT
>-|TRBV5-1|many|TRBJ2-1
CASSFVTVLSYNEQFF
TGCGCCAGCAGCTTTGTTACGGTTCTCTCCTACAATGAGCAGTTCTTC
>-|TRBV28|many|TRBJ2-3
CASSWGSGTDTQYF
TGTGCCAGCAGTTGGGGAAGCGGCACAGATACGCAGTATTTT